This entry describes one T cell receptor beta chain. This clone's antigen is unknown. No much larger clone exists at a distance of one base, and base qualities are not known. This entry is derived from a study of T-cell memory formation after mild COVID-19 (dated by TCRdb to the early 2020s). Regarding the complete study: TCR sequence clusters from the two donors were largely donor specific. In a couple of donors, T-cell clones that expanded and contracted after mild COVID-19 were tracked by sequencing TCRalpha and TCRbeta repertoires over time. Two young, previously healthy adult volunteers, one female and one male, were included in the cohort. Results the study describes overall, beyond this receptor: Only two mild cases were covered by the study, and larger cohorts that include severe cases with pre-infection samples were considered necessary. Some responding clones were detected in pre-infection memory, suggesting pre-existing cross-reactive memory T cells joined the SARS-CoV-2 response. Contracting CD4+ clones turned up mainly in the CM and EM memory subsets, whereas EMRA was where CD8+ clones were enriched. Balanced CD4/CD8 phenotypes were observed for clones contracting from day 15 to 85, whereas a bias towards CD4+ was observed for a second wave of clones expanding from day 15 to 37. SARS-CoV-2 specificity of the second-wave clones peaking on day 37 was not confirmed.

Ficoll-Paque density gradient centrifugation was the method used to isolate PBMCs. TCRdb names Illumina NovaSeq 6000 as the instrument used. cDNA libraries for TCRalpha and TCRbeta were prepared by 5'RACE using constant-segment primers, with sample barcodes and unique molecular identifiers added. RNA was extracted from every sample with Trizol reagent. Library amplification was performed in two PCR steps, and a second sample barcode and Illumina TruSeq adapters were introduced in the second step. The libraries were sequenced on an Illumina NovaSeq using 2 x 150 bp paired-end reads. In the authors' own workflow: Demultiplexing of reads and collapsing into UMI-guided consensus sequences were performed with migec v1.2.7. With mixcr v2.1.11, UMI consensuses were aligned to TRA and TRB V and J templates and assembled into clonotypes. A clonotype was counted as expanded or contracted only if both edgeR and NoisET called the change significant, with noise models trained on biological replicates. For edgeR calls, a false discovery rate-adjusted p below 0.01 and a log2 fold-change threshold of 1 were applied. As an exploratory analysis of dynamics, max-normalized trajectories of the 1000 most abundant clonotypes were examined with PCA combined with hierarchical clustering. Separately sequenced CD4+ and CD8+ repertoires were used to assign a CD4 or CD8 phenotype to each responding clone. TCRdb reworked the public reads: Q25 trimming with fastp, MiXCR clone assembly, productive beta chains retained. Each CDR3 protein appears once, grouped with its most common genes and DNA. Here the V and J calls rest on TCRdb's processing, not on the authors' analysis. The sample profile shows about 540,000 distinct CDR3 sequences; around 20% of them were found once. Jointly, the top ten make up around an eighth of the sample.

Relative to germline, V is missing 8 bases and J is missing 2 bases, with 9 bases of the junction outside any gene match. The CDR3 covers 16 residues, taking in both the cysteine and the phenylalanine. Solely the CDR3 DNA is kept, with 48 bases framed from the first base. The germline V gene gives CDR1 as SGHVS and CDR2 as FQNEAQ. Source material: PBMCs or a T cell subset sorted from them (not recorded which). The sequence came from an adult woman who had mild COVID-19 (a few samples of this study predate the infection). The sample titles of this study are shuffled in the database, so cell type and time point are left out; the donor was told from shared clones. The chain joins TRBV7-8 to TRBJ2-3, with TRBD2 matching 11 junction bases. The CDR3 protein sequence reads: CASGLIAGGPTDTQYF. The nucleotides are TGTGCCAGCGGCCTTATAGCGGGGGGGCCCACAGATACGCAGTATTTT.